The rows below give T cell receptor beta chains drawn from one sample of a study of blood T cell repertoires in COVID-19. Profiled with immunoSEQ multiplex PCR; TCRdb holds only in-frame clones, not every one. The table records roughly 260,000 clones, roughly 86% of them present only once. Sample: peripheral blood. The receptor source for this set is a man aged 40-49 years who had recovered from COVID-19. The CDR3 runs from the conserved cysteine through the conserved F or W. The order of the fields is clone size, J gene, D gene, V gene, CDR3 DNA, CDR3 protein. D genes are given only for firm matches. Some rows mark clone size as missing; the rest say once, few, many or name a class of expanded clone.

size: .
J: TRBJ1-5
D: .
V: TRBV15
DNA: TGTGCCACCAGTCGTCCACGAGTTCCCAATCAGCCCCAGCATTTT
CDR3: CATSRPRVPNQPQHF

size: .
J: TRBJ2-7
D: .
V: TRBV19
DNA: TGTGCCAGTAGTACGGTGGCTAGGAACGAGCAGTACTTC
CDR3: CASSTVARNEQYF

size: .
J: TRBJ2-2
D: TRBD1
V: TRBV5-1
DNA: TGCGCCAGCAGCTTGAGGACAGGGGGCACCGGGGAGCTGTTTTTT
CDR3: CASSLRTGGTGELFF

size: .
J: TRBJ1-1
D: .
V: TRBV6-2/TRBV6-3
DNA: TGTGCCAGCAGTTATCCAAGTACAGGGACCCGTCTGGACACTGAAGCTTTCTTT
CDR3: CASSYPSTGTRLDTEAFF

size: few
J: TRBJ1-2
D: TRBD1
V: TRBV27
DNA: TGTGCCAGCAGTAGGACAGGGAACGGCTACACCTTC
CDR3: CASSRTGNGYTF

size: .
J: TRBJ2-1
D: TRBD2
V: TRBV7-3
DNA: TGTGCCAGCAGCGCCCGGCCTAGCGGGTTTGGGGATGAGCAGTTCTTC
CDR3: CASSARPSGFGDEQFF

size: .
J: TRBJ1-5
D: TRBD1
V: TRBV6-1
DNA: TGTGCCAGCAGTGGCGGAAGACAGGGGGCAAATCAGCCCCAGCATTTT
CDR3: CASSGGRQGANQPQHF

size: .
J: TRBJ1-4
D: TRBD1
V: TRBV29-1
DNA: TGCAGCGCGGCCGCGGGACAGGGTTATGAAAAACTGTTTTTT
CDR3: CSAAAGQGYEKLFF

size: .
J: TRBJ2-7
D: TRBD2
V: TRBV3-1/TRBV3-2
DNA: TGTGCCAGCAGCCGTAGCGGGCTAGCCTACGAGCAGTACTTC
CDR3: CASSRSGLAYEQYF

size: .
J: TRBJ2-5
D: .
V: TRBV4-3
DNA: TGCGCCAGCAGCCAAGATACAGGGACGGAGACCCAGTACTTC
CDR3: CASSQDTGTETQYF

size: .
J: TRBJ2-7
D: TRBD1
V: TRBV6-5
DNA: TGTGCCAGCAGTAGGGGACAGGGGGGATTTTTAGAGCAGTACTTC
CDR3: CASSRGQGGFLEQYF

size: .
J: TRBJ1-6
D: .
V: TRBV6-2/TRBV6-3
DNA: TGTGCCAGCAGTTTCCCACTTCAGGGGTATAATTCACCCCTCCACTTT
CDR3: CASSFPLQGYNSPLHF

size: .
J: TRBJ2-2
D: TRBD1
V: TRBV5-1
DNA: TGCGCCAGCAGTCGGGACAGGGGGGACACCGGGGAGCTGTTTTTT
CDR3: CASSRDRGDTGELFF

size: .
J: TRBJ2-1
D: .
V: TRBV6-5
DNA: TGTGCCAGCAGTTCGGGGAGCTACAATGAGCAGTTCTTC
CDR3: CASSSGSYNEQFF

size: .
J: TRBJ2-2
D: .
V: TRBV19
DNA: TGTGCCAGTAGTATAGATATCGGGAAATTCACCGGGGAGCTGTTTTTT
CDR3: CASSIDIGKFTGELFF

size: .
J: TRBJ2-7
D: TRBD2
V: TRBV11-2
DNA: TGTGCCAGCAGCACTAGCGGGGGTTCCCTAGAGGAGCAGTACTTC
CDR3: CASSTSGGSLEEQYF

size: .
J: TRBJ1-6
D: TRBD1
V: TRBV30
DNA: TGTGCCTGGAGTAAAGGACAGGGGAATTCACCCCTCCACTTT
CDR3: CAWSKGQGNSPLHF

size: .
J: TRBJ2-1
D: .
V: TRBV18
DNA: TGTGCCAGCTCACCACCCCGGAGCTCCTACAATGAGCAGTTCTTC
CDR3: CASSPPRSSYNEQFF

size: .
J: TRBJ1-4
D: .
V: TRBV7-2
DNA: TGTGCCAGCAGCCCACCCGACAGGTCTTCTAATGAAAAACTGTTTTTT
CDR3: CASSPPDRSSNEKLFF

size: few
J: TRBJ2-1
D: .
V: TRBV7-3
DNA: TGTGCCAGCAGCCCGTTGGGGAGGGGGTCCTACAATGAGCAGTTCTTC
CDR3: CASSPLGRGSYNEQFF

size: .
J: TRBJ1-2
D: TRBD1
V: TRBV29-1
DNA: TGCAGCGTTGGGACCGGACAGGGCCACTATGGCTACACCTTC
CDR3: CSVGTGQGHYGYTF

size: .
J: TRBJ1-1
D: .
V: TRBV2
DNA: TGTGCCAGCAGGCAAAACGGAGTGGCTGAAGCTTTCTTT
CDR3: CASRQNGVAEAFF

size: .
J: TRBJ2-2
D: TRBD1
V: TRBV19
DNA: TGTGCCAGTAGTATAATGTGGTTGGGCAGGGGGCGGAACACCGGGGAGCTGTTTTTT
CDR3: CASSIMWLGRGRNTGELFF

size: .
J: TRBJ1-3
D: .
V: TRBV7-2
DNA: TGTGCCAGCAGCTTAGCTCGCCCGGGGATAGACACCATATATTTT
CDR3: CASSLARPGIDTIYF